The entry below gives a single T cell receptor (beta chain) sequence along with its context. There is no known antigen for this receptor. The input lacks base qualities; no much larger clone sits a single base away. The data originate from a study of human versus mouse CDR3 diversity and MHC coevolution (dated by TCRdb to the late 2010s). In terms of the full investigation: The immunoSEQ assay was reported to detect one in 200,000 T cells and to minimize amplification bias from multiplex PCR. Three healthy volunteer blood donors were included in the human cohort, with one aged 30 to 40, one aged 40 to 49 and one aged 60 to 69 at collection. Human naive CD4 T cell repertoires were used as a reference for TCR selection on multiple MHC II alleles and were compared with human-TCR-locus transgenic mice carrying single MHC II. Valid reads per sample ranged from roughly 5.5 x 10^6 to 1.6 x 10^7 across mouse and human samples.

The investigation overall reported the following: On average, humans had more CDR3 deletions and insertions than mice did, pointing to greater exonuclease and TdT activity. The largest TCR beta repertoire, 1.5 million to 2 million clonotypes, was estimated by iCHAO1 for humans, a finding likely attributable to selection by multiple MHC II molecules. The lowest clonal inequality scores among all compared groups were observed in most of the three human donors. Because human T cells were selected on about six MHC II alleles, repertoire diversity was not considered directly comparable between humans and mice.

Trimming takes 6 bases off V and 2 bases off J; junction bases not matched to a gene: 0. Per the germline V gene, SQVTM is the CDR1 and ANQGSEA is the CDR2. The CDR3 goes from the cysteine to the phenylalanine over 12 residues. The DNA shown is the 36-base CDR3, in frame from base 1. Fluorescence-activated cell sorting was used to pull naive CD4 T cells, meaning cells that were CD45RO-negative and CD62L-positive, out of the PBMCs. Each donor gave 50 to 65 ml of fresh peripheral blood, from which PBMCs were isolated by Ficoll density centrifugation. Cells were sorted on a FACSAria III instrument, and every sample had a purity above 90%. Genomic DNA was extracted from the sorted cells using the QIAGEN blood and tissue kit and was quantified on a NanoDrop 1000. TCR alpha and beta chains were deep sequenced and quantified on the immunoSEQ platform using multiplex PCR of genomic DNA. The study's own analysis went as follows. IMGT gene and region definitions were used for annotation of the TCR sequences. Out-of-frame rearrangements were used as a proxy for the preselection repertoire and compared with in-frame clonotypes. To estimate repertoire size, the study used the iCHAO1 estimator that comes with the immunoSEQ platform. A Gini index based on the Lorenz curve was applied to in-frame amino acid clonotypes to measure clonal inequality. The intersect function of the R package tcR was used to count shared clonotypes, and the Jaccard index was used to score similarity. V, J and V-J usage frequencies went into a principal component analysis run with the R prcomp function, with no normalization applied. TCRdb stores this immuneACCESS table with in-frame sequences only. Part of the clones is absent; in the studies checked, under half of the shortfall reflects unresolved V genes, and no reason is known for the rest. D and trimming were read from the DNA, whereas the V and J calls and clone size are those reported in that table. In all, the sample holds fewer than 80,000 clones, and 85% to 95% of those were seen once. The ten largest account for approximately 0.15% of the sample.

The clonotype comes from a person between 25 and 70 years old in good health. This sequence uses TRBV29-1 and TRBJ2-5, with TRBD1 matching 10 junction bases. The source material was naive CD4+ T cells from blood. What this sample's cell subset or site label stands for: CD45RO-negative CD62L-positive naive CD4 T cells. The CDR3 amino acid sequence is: CSVGQGQETQYF. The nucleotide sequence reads TGCAGCGTGGGACAGGGGCAAGAGACCCAGTACTTC.